The entry that follows covers one T cell receptor beta chain sequence. The germline gives CDR1 SQVTM, CDR2 ANQGSEA. V gave up 7 bases and J gave up 2 bases, with 15 bases separating them. The CDR3 covers 14 residues. These data are taken from a study of T cells in tuberculosis. Latent tuberculosis screening used tuberculin skin test and IGRA at entry. Measured with immunoSEQ multiplex PCR; TCRdb has only the in-frame clones, and not every one. The sample holds roughly 34,000 clones, 80% to 95% seen once. The gene calls are TRBV29-1 and TRBJ1-3; D might be TRBD1 (5 bases). Sequencing used PBMCs. This receptor was identified in a donor aged 10 to 29 with latent tuberculosis or without tuberculosis infection. Some clones in this sample may be carry-over from other donors' samples. CDR3 sequence: CSAAGGKAGNTIYF. The CDR3 region has the DNA TGCAGCGCCGCGGGGGGAAAAGCTGGAAACACCATATATTTT.